The 13 T cell receptor beta chains reported below all come from one sample, sequenced in a study of PD-L1 blockade in urothelial cancer. Time point denoted: peripheral blood 6 weeks after treatment start. The method was immunoSEQ multiplex PCR; TCRdb's version includes in-frame clones alone and lacks a portion of them. Seen here are about 36,000 clones, more than 80% observed once, and the top ten hold more than 9%. The specimen comprised PBMCs, sampled around atezolizumab (anti-PD-L1) treatment. The receptors come from a man between 35 and 55 years old with urothelial cancer.

The chain is built from TRBV11-2 and TRBJ2-1, with 9 positions matching TRBD2. V lost 6 bases and J lost 10; bases outside the gene matches: 19. This CDR3 comprises 17 residues. Germline V CDR1 and CDR2: SGHAT, FQNNGV. The CDR3 region has the DNA TGTGCCAGCAGACAGCTGGGCGCTAGCGGGATAAGGAGGGAGCAGTTCTTC. Amino acids: CASRQLGASGIRREQFF. Variable domain in full (rest from reference TRBV11-2 and TRBJ2-1): EAGVAQSPRYKIIEKRQSVAFWCNPISGHATLYWYQQILGQGPKLLIQFQNNGVVDDSQLPKDRFSAERLKGVDSTLKIQPAKLEDSAVYLCASRQLGASGIRREQFFGPGTRLTVL.

The chain has TRBV5-1 and TRBJ2-1; D gene unclear. The CDR3 runs 15 residues. V dropped 1 base and J dropped 0 bases, with 8 bases sitting between them. Germline CDR1 reads SGHRS; CDR2 reads YFSETQ. CDR3 sequence reads: CASSLSRSSYNEQFF. As DNA, the CDR3 is TGCGCCAGCAGCTTGAGTAGGAGCTCCTACAATGAGCAGTTCTTC.

This chain connects TRBV6-6 to TRBJ2-7; 12 bases map to TRBD2. The length of the CDR3 is 15 residues. Trimming at V came to 6 bases and at J to 1 base, leaving 4 bases not matched to a gene. The germline V gene encodes CDR1 MNHNY and CDR2 SVGAGI (reference sequence). DNA of the CDR3: TGTGCCAGCAGAACCCTAGCGGGAGGGTCCTACGAGCAGTACTTC. Translating gives CASRTLAGGSYEQYF.

In its sample, this clone was seen a few times. This chain joins TRBV30 and TRBJ2-5; 10 bases match TRBD2. Trimming at V came to 0 bases and at J to 4 bases, leaving 5 bases not matched to a gene. The length of the CDR3 is 15 residues. Germline values: CDR1 GTSNPN, CDR2 SVGIG (reference sequence). The CDR3 region is CAWSVSGLAAETQYF. In DNA, the CDR3 is TGTGCCTGGAGTGTCTCCGGACTAGCGGCAGAGACCCAGTACTTC.

The chain recombines TRBV20-1 with TRBJ2-1; D perhaps matches TRBD2 (5 bases). The CDR3 is made up of 11 amino acids. Trimming cost V 6 bases and J 16 bases, with 19 bases left between them. CDR1 is DFQATT and CDR2 is SNEGSKA in the germline V gene (reference sequence). CDR3 amino acids: CSAAAGKPQFF. CDR3 DNA sequence: TGCAGTGCCGCTGCCGGGAAGCCCCAATTCTTC.

This clone was observed a handful of times. The CDR3 nucleotides are TGCGCCAGCAGGGGACAAGAGCTGCTGAACACTGAAGCTTTCTTT. Translation: CASRGQELLNTEAFF. V gene TRBV10-2 combines with J gene TRBJ1-1; perhaps TRBD1 as D (6 bases). V was clipped by 6 bases and J by 0 bases, with 14 bases between them. The CDR3 runs 15 residues. Per the germline V gene, CDR1 is WSHSY and CDR2 is SAAADI.

The rearrangement joins TRBV28 to TRBJ2-1, with a weak D call TRBD2 (6 bases). Germline lookup yields CDR1 MDHEN and CDR2 SYDVKM. The CDR3 sequence is 12 residues long. V lost 5 bases and J lost 9, with 11 bases in between. CDR3 amino acids: CASSRGSVEQFF. Here the CDR3 DNA reads TGTGCCAGCAGTCGGGGGTCTGTTGAGCAGTTCTTC.

The chain has TRBV9 and TRBJ2-3, with D tentatively TRBD2 (5 bases). From germline, CDR1 is SGDLS and CDR2 YYNGEE. V gave up 5 bases and J gave up 0 bases, with 10 bases separating them. The CDR3 consists of 14 residues. DNA for the CDR3: TGTGCCAGCAGTACTAGTCCCAGCACAGATACGCAGTATTTT. This translates into CASSTSPSTDTQYF.

In this sample, this clone turned up a few times. This rearrangement joins TRBV7-9 to TRBJ1-4; 10 positions match TRBD1. V dropped 5 bases and J dropped 8; count of bases not matched to a gene: 8. Germline loops: CDR1 SEHNR, CDR2 FQNEAQ (reference sequence). There are 15 residues in the CDR3. The CDR3 region has the DNA TGTGCCAGCAGCCTCAGACAGGGGGCGGAAGAAAAACTGTTTTTT. It is translated as CASSLRQGAEEKLFF.

This clone was detected only a few times. The rearrangement links TRBV28 to TRBJ2-4; TRBD1 might be the D (6 bases). The V and J ends lost 6 bases and 1 base respectively, with 16 bases between them. Germline CDR1 reads MDHEN; CDR2 reads SYDVKM. The CDR3 is 16 amino acids. CDR3 DNA sequence: TGTGCCAGCAGCCGCCTCGCCCAGGGGGCCAAAAACATTCAGTACTTC. Translation gives CASSRLAQGAKNIQYF. The whole variable domain, filled in from reference TRBV28 and TRBJ2-4, reads DVKVTQSSRYLVKRTGEKVFLECVQDMDHENMFWYRQDPGLGLRLIYFSYDVKMKEKGDIPEGYSVSREKKERFSLILESASTNQTSMYLCASSRLAQGAKNIQYFGAGTRLSVL.

J is TRBJ2-7 and V is TRBV20-1, with D unresolved. Germline assignment: CDR1 DFQATT and CDR2 SNEGSKA (reference sequence). The CDR3 spans 11 residues. Trimming shortened V by 0 bases and J by 4 bases, and 4 bases separated the two germline ends. This CDR3 reads CSARDPYEQYF. Here the CDR3 DNA reads TGCAGTGCTAGAGATCCTTACGAGCAGTACTTC.

The rearrangement links TRBV6-1 to TRBJ2-5; D not certain. CDR3 length equals 14 residues. Germline CDR1 reads MNHNS; CDR2 reads SASEGT. Trimming cost V 0 bases and J 3 bases, with 8 bases left between them. CDR3 in amino acids: CASSEARMEETQYF. In DNA, the CDR3 is TGTGCCAGCAGTGAAGCGCGAATGGAAGAGACCCAGTACTTC.

The V gene is TRBV6-6, the J gene TRBJ1-5; no clear D gene. Germline CDR1 MNHNY, CDR2 SVGAGI (reference sequence). Trimming stripped 2 bases from V and 2 bases from J, with 10 bases between. This CDR3 region has 15 residues. The CDR3 loop reads CASSYGVAGNQPQHF. DNA of the CDR3: TGTGCCAGCAGTTACGGTGTCGCAGGCAATCAGCCCCAGCATTTT.